The T cell receptor (beta chain) under discussion was sequenced for a study of OX40 agonist ivuxolimab in advanced cancers. Study background: Ivuxolimab was administered intravenously to patients at 0.01 to 10 mg/kg every 2 weeks. The dose-escalation group included hepatocellular carcinoma, melanoma, renal cell carcinoma and head and neck cancer.

The repertoire was sequenced with immunoSEQ multiplex PCR; TCRdb's copy has only in-frame clones and lacks some. The profile shows under 90,000 clones, 84% of them singletons. Points on this clone: Antigen specificity is unknown.

The CDR3 has 13 residues. CDR1 is KGHSH, CDR2 LQKENI, per germline. Trimming cost V 2 bases and J 11 bases, with 15 bases left between them. Study outcomes and limitations: Expanded peripheral T-cell antigen specificity went undetermined.

This clonotype originated in an adult with an advanced solid tumor such as melanoma, head and neck, liver or kidney cancer. V gene TRBV18 combines with J gene TRBJ1-2; D is ambiguous. Sample: CD4+ or CD8+ T cells sorted from blood, taken in a trial of the OX40 agonist ivuxolimab. CDR3 coding DNA: TGTGCCAGCTCACCAGCCACAACAGCTAGATACACCTTC. It is translated as CASSPATTARYTF.